This T cell receptor beta chain emerged from a study of blood T cell repertoires in COVID-19. Looking at the study overall: Acute and convalescent COVID-19 samples came from the United States, Italy and Spain. PBMCs, B-cell-depleted T cells, or T cells were the source of the cDNA or gDNA that made up the material.

How the authors handled the data: The authors estimated nucleated cell counts from reference gene primer amplification. Assay used: immunoSEQ multiplex PCR; TCRdb lists only in-frame clones, some missing. Clonal size and the V and J genes are those of that table, whereas D and trimming came from the DNA. Among roughly 300,000 clones, 81% were seen once, and the ten largest hold around 3%. The source material was peripheral blood. The receptor was derived from a woman aged 60-75 years with active or convalescent COVID-19.

This CDR3 is CSVRQGIQETQYF. CDR3 bases: TGCAGCGTGAGGCAGGGGATTCAAGAGACCCAGTACTTC. The chain combines TRBV29-1 with TRBJ2-5; tentatively, D is TRBD1 (6 bases). This CDR3 is 13 amino acids long. Trimming took off 6 bases at V and 2 bases at J, with 13 bases between the two ends. Germline CDR1 is SQVTM and CDR2 is ANQGSEA.